This paragraph covers one T cell receptor beta chain sequence. This record comes from a study of blood T cell repertoires in COVID-19. The table came from immunoSEQ multiplex PCR; TCRdb's copy has only in-frame clones and leaves some out. The table shows about 130,000 clones, with about 90% occurring only once. CDR1 is MNHEY and CDR2 is SVGAGI in the germline V gene. This CDR3 has 16 residues. Trimming removed 2 bases from V and 6 bases from J; junction bases left unmatched: 10. This chain links TRBV6-5 with TRBJ1-2, with 9 positions matching TRBD1. The receptor comes from a man between 50 and 59 years old with COVID-19, enrolled during active disease. The sequencing input was peripheral blood. The CDR3 DNA follows: TGTGCCAGCAGTTACCGTGGGACAGGGATATCGGATGGCTACACCTTC. Its protein product is CASSYRGTGISDGYTF.